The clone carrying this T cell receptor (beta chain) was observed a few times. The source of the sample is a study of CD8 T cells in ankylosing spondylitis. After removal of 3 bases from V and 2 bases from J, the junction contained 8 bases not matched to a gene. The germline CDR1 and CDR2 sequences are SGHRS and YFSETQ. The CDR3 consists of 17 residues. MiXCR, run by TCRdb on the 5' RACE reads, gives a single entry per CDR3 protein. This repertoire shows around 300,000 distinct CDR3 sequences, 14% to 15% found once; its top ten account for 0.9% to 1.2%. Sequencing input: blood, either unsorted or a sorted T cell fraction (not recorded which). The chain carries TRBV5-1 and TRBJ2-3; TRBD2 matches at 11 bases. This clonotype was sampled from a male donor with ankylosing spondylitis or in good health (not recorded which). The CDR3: CASSSKTSGALTDTQYF. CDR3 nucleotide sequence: TGCGCCAGCAGCTCCAAGACTAGCGGGGCCCTCACAGATACGCAGTATTTT.